This T cell receptor (beta chain) was captured in a study of CD8+ T cells in alopecia areata. The wider study: Patients received oral tofacitinib, 5 to 10 mg twice daily, for moderate-to-severe alopecia areata. For 6 to 18 months, tofacitinib was taken, and 6 months off drug followed. General study findings and limits: Affected scalp, especially in alopecia totalis/universalis, had a higher clonality than normal scalp did.

In regard to this clone: What it recognizes is unknown.

CDR1 and CDR2 (germline): MNHEY, SMNVEV (reference sequence). Trimming removed 4 bases at V and 0 bases at J, with 13 bases between. This CDR3 is 15 amino acids long. cDNA serving as the sequencing template came from extracted, reverse transcribed RNA. TCRdb's table, derived via immunoSEQ multiplex PCR, lists solely in-frame clones and lacks some. The sample holds about 250,000 clones, approximately 60% seen once. Specified treatment: oral pan-JAK inhibitor, 5-10 mg twice daily. Sequenced here: CD4+ T cells sorted from blood, sampled between weeks 51 and 52, from a patient treated with tofacitinib. The TCR originated in a human donor with alopecia areata. This chain links TRBV27 with TRBJ2-7; tentative D call: TRBD2 (6 bases). In DNA form, the CDR3 reads TGTGCCAGCAGTTCCGTAGCGGCCGGCTCCTACGAGCAGTACTTC. Translating gives CASSSVAAGSYEQYF.